This T cell receptor (beta chain) stems from a study of spatial heterogeneity in lung cancer. Study details: Alpha-chain sequences were detected in numbers that were consistently lower than beta-chain sequences. Raw reads showed each unique TCR and UMI combination turning up more than ten times on average. General study findings and limits: Ubiquitous expanded tumor TCRs appeared in blood more at resection than follow-up.

Documented time point: sample taken at primary tumor resection. Donation came from 70 or so patients with untreated early-stage non-small cell lung cancer. Germline loops: CDR1 DFQATT, CDR2 SNEGSKA (reference sequence). Trimming removed 3 bases from V and 2 bases from J, with 11 bases in between. The CDR3 has 14 amino acids. Turning to this clonotype: Its cognate antigen is unknown.

Each CDR3 protein gets one entry after TCRdb re-called the 5' RACE reads with MiXCR. There are tens of thousands of distinct CDR3 sequences in the sample; approximately 12% occur only once, and just over 40% lies in the top ten. V is TRBV20-1 and J is TRBJ1-5, with D uncertain. Source: PBMCs, taken at surgery. This receptor was identified in a male donor with early-stage non-small cell lung cancer. The CDR3 sequence is CSARSVGGNQPQHF. The CDR3, as DNA: TGCAGTGCTAGGTCAGTCGGGGGCAATCAGCCCCAGCATTTT.